Listed below are T cell receptor beta chains from one sample, sequenced in a study of blood T cell repertoires in COVID-19. The assay was immunoSEQ multiplex PCR, and TCRdb's table has in-frame clones only and misses some. This sample carries about 99,000 clones, roughly nine tenths of them seen once, and the ten largest clones take 3% to 4.5%. What was sequenced was peripheral blood. The receptors shown here come from a woman in her sixties with acute or convalescent COVID-19. Each CDR3 is given without its conserved first and last residue. The order of the fields is V gene, D gene, J gene, CDR3 protein. D genes are given only for firm matches.

TRBV5-1,NA,TRBJ1-1,ASSGGDTEAF
TRBV9,NA,TRBJ2-1,ASSVRSYNEQF
TRBV6-5,TRBD1,TRBJ2-3,ASSFRTGADTQY
TRBV6-6,NA,TRBJ2-2,ASRRQGGNTGELF
TRBV28,NA,TRBJ1-4,ASSPVATNEKLF
TRBV19,NA,TRBJ2-7,ASSPGQRYEQY
TRBV7-2,NA,TRBJ2-7,ASSLDQDSYYEQY
TRBV5-8,NA,TRBJ1-1,ASSFRGRAEAF
TRBV30,NA,TRBJ2-3,AWSLGYQRTDTQY
TRBV5-1,TRBD2,TRBJ2-1,ASSGLAGLSNEQF
TRBV28,NA,TRBJ1-1,ASFRANTEAF
TRBV6-1,NA,TRBJ1-2,ASSEEPGGYT
TRBV30,TRBD1,TRBJ1-6,AWSVDRVGSPLH
TRBV19,TRBD2,TRBJ2-3,ASSPEAGEVNTQY
TRBV6-5,TRBD1,TRBJ1-2,ASSQQGARAYGYT
TRBV3-1/TRBV3-2,NA,TRBJ2-3,ASSLSDWLSPGTQY
TRBV5-1,TRBD2,TRBJ2-7,ASSLDGLAGGREQY
TRBV7-8,NA,TRBJ1-2,ASSPSLGGGQGNYGYT
TRBV19,TRBD1,TRBJ1-2,ASSIGAGQVYGYT
TRBV28,TRBD2,TRBJ2-5,ASKLPGGVTETQY
TRBV5-6,TRBD1,TRBJ2-3,ASSAPGQGALGTDTQY
TRBV29-1,NA,TRBJ1-1,SATNTEAF
TRBV19,TRBD1,TRBJ1-4,ASSIGQGMMQLF
TRBV2,NA,TRBJ2-2,ASRKDTATGELF
TRBV28,TRBD1,TRBJ1-2,ASSKMTGGGGYT
TRBV7-9,TRBD2,TRBJ2-1,ASSLFSSGRGNEQF
TRBV19,NA,TRBJ1-2,ASSFLGLGYT
TRBV7-8,NA,TRBJ1-4,ASSKGVSLGATNEKLF
TRBV10-3,NA,TRBJ2-7,AISAKGLSGTYEQY
TRBV5-1,TRBD2,TRBJ2-2,ASRRLAGIVTGELF
TRBV19,NA,TRBJ1-1,ASHNIGGGMNTEAF
TRBV5-5,NA,TRBJ2-5,ASSLLGGPQETQY